This TCR beta chain was observed in a study of blood T cells in healthy people across ages. Study summary: Per two T cells, template switching captured roughly one barcoded beta molecule. General observations from the study: It was not possible, with unsorted PBMCs, to conclusively compare naive and antigen-experienced cells.

On this clonotype itself: Its antigen remains unknown.

There were healthy Caucasian individuals from Russia, aged roughly 6 to 90, serving as donors. The CDR3 consists of 13 residues. CDR1 and CDR2 (germline): SGHAT, FQNNGV. J lost 8 bases, V lost 3 bases, and 3 bases had no gene match. Then a second PCR, running roughly 7 to 11 cycles, was carried out with a sample-barcoded 5' primer and a J-beta primer mix. With 12 random nucleotides, a template-switch adaptor tagged each individual cDNA molecule. Via MiXCR, TCRdb re-called the 5' RACE reads, giving one row per CDR3 protein. This sample has roughly 1.9 million distinct CDR3 sequences; more than 35% occur once, and the top ten carry 23%.

V and J are TRBV11-2 and TRBJ2-1; 8 bases are shared with TRBD2. The TCR originated in a human donor in good health. Sample: blood. The CDR3 DNA reads TGTGCCAGCAGCTTTAGCGGGGACTATGAGCAGTTCTTC. Encoded protein: CASSFSGDYEQFF.